The 15 T cell receptor beta chains reported below all come from one sample, sequenced in a study of blood T cell repertoires in COVID-19 (TCRdb year 2020). The library was made by the immunoSEQ multiplex PCR assay. The table comes from immuneACCESS by way of TCRdb, which keeps in-frame sequences with V and J called. Part of the clones is missing from these tables; in studies checked, under half for an unresolved V gene and the rest for unknown reasons. The sample contains about 100,000 clones, roughly 92% of them found a single time. The ten most abundant clones make up about 2.2% of the sample. Sequenced input: peripheral blood. All receptors derive from a man aged 50-59 years with active COVID-19.

This clone came up a few times. This rearrangement joins TRBV9 to TRBJ2-7, with TRBD2 matching 8 bases. CDR1 and CDR2 from the germline V gene are SGDLS and YYNGEE. The junction had 20 bases not matched to a gene; V was cut back by 7 bases and J by 5 bases. The CDR3 sequence is 17 residues long. CDR3 amino acids: CASCTLGGGRSTHEQYV. DNA of the CDR3: TGTGCCAGCTGTACCCTCGGAGGCGGGAGGAGCACGCACGAGCAGTACGTC.

CDR3 residues: CASSIGTTRRSNEQFF. The CDR3 nucleotides read TGTGCCAGTAGTATTGGGACGACTAGGCGGAGCAATGAGCAGTTCTTC. The gene calls are TRBV19 and TRBJ2-1; tentatively, D is TRBD2 (6 bases). CDR1 is LNHDA and CDR2 is SQIVND in the germline V gene (reference sequence). The CDR3 has 16 amino acids. Trimming shortened V by 3 bases and J by 6 bases, and 18 bases separated the two germline ends.

The chain recombines TRBV7-6 with TRBJ1-3; D is unresolved. CDR3 size: 15 residues. V was cut by 5 bases and J by 0 bases, with 11 bases left in between. Germline V gives CDR1 SGHVS, CDR2 FNYEAQ. CDR3 residues: CASSLQDISGNTIYF. CDR3 sequence (DNA): TGTGCCAGCAGCCTCCAGGATATCTCTGGAAACACCATATATTTT.

The gene calls are TRBV7-9 and TRBJ1-3, with a weak D call TRBD1 (6 bases). Germline values: CDR1 SEHNR, CDR2 FQNEAQ (reference sequence). The V gene lost 4 bases and the J gene lost 4 bases, with 11 bases spanning the gap. The CDR3 consists of 14 residues. The CDR3 loop reads CASSSGTRGNTIYF. The CDR3 DNA follows: TGTGCCAGCAGCTCAGGGACACGAGGAAACACCATATATTTT. The full variable domain, with the rest looked up from reference TRBV7-9 and TRBJ1-3, is DTGVSQNPRHKITKRGQNVTFRCDPISEHNRLYWYRQTLGQGPEFLTYFQNEAQLEKSRLLSDRFSAERPKGSFSTLEIQRTEQGDSAMYLCASSSGTRGNTIYFGEGSWLTVV.

This CDR3 is CASSIQGAGKLFF. In nucleotides, the CDR3 is TGTGCCAGTAGTATACAGGGGGCCGGAAAACTGTTTTTT. The chain employs TRBV19 and TRBJ1-4, with 8 bases fitting TRBD1. The CDR3 runs to 13 residues. Trimming cost V 2 bases and J 10 bases; bases outside gene matches: 3. Germline V lookup: CDR1 LNHDA, CDR2 SQIVND (reference sequence).

This clone was detected only once. V is TRBV6-6 and J is TRBJ2-7, with D possibly matching TRBD1 (7 bases). The germline V and J ends were trimmed by 4 bases and 6 bases, with 19 bases remaining between them. The CDR3 is 15 residues long. Germline V gives CDR1 MNHNY, CDR2 SVGAGI (reference sequence). This CDR3 reads CASSLGQGGLSEQYV. CDR3 bases: TGTGCCAGCAGTTTAGGGCAGGGGGGCTTATCCGAGCAGTACGTC.

The chain carries TRBV30 and TRBJ1-2, with 8 positions matching TRBD1. With V trimmed by 1 base and J by 8 bases, 6 bases remained unmatched. CDR3 length: 13 amino acids. Germline lookup yields CDR1 GTSNPN and CDR2 SVGIG (reference sequence). The CDR3 sequence is CAWSARTGKGYTF. The CDR3, as DNA: TGTGCCTGGAGTGCCCGGACAGGGAAAGGCTACACCTTC.

The chain joins TRBV27 to TRBJ2-3, with 8 bases that match TRBD2. The CDR3 length is 15 residues. The V and J ends lost 2 bases and 1 base, in that order; junction bases with no gene match: 2. In germline, CDR1 is MNHEY, CDR2 SMNVEV (reference sequence). CDR3 protein: CASSLTTSGTDTQYF. The CDR3 nucleotides are TGTGCCAGCAGTTTAACGACTAGCGGCACAGATACGCAGTATTTT.

J is TRBJ1-5 and V is TRBV30; TRBD1 is a possible D gene (6 bases). Trimming removed 0 bases from V and 2 bases from J, with 11 bases in between. CDR3 size: 15 residues. CDR1 is GTSNPN, CDR2 SVGIG, per germline (reference sequence). The CDR3 protein is CAWSVPGVGNQPQHF. In DNA form, the CDR3 reads TGTGCCTGGAGTGTACCAGGGGTAGGCAATCAGCCCCAGCATTTT.

J is TRBJ1-3 and V is TRBV5-6; a weak D match, TRBD1 (6 bases). The V gene's germline CDR1 is SGHDT and CDR2 YYEEEE. With 4 bases removed from V and 4 bases from J, the gap between germline ends came to 12 bases. This CDR3 spans 14 amino acids. CDR3 sequence: CASSHGTRGNTIYF. In DNA, the CDR3 is TGTGCCAGCAGCCACGGGACAAGGGGAAACACCATATATTTT. Complete variable domain (other parts from reference TRBV5-6 and TRBJ1-3): DAGVTQSPTHLIKTRGQQVTLRCSPKSGHDTVSWYQQALGQGPQFIFQYYEEEERQRGNFPDRFSGHQFPNYSSELNVNALLLGDSALYLCASSHGTRGNTIYFGEGSWLTVV.

The rearrangement uses TRBV24-1 and TRBJ2-1; no clear D gene. Germline V gives CDR1 KGHDR, CDR2 SFDVKD. The CDR3 runs to 12 residues. Trimming left V 4 bases short and J 7 bases short, with 7 bases between. CDR3: CATSDGHNEQFF. CDR3 bases: TGTGCCACCAGTGACGGTCATAATGAGCAGTTCTTC.

In its sample, this clone was seen once. The chain couples TRBV9 to TRBJ2-2; tentative D call: TRBD2 (6 bases). V was shortened by 0 bases and J by 6 bases, with 12 bases between the two germline ends. Germline CDR1 reads SGDLS; CDR2 reads YYNGEE. The CDR3 consists of 15 residues. The CDR3 is CASSVGRRGSGELFF. In nucleotides, the CDR3 is TGTGCCAGCAGCGTAGGGAGACGGGGGTCCGGGGAGCTGTTTTTT.

V is TRBV11-3 and J is TRBJ2-1, with 7 nucleotides matching TRBD2. The CDR3 totals 16 residues. Germline trimming cut 0 bases from V and 4 bases from J; bases unmatched to any gene: 6. Germline assignment: CDR1 SGHNT and CDR2 YENEEA. The CDR3 DNA reads TGTGCCAGCAGCTTAGAAGGCGGGAGCTTATACAATGAGCAGTTCTTC. Translation gives CASSLEGGSLYNEQFF.

The chain links TRBV11-3 to TRBJ2-1; 12 bases align to TRBD1. Germline CDR1 reads SGHNT; CDR2 reads YENEEA. Trimming cost V 5 bases and J 10 bases; bases outside gene matches: 6. This CDR3 has 14 residues. The CDR3 is CASSTGTGGAEQFF. The CDR3 DNA sequence: TGTGCCAGCAGCACCGGGACAGGGGGCGCGGAGCAGTTCTTC. Drawing the rest from reference TRBV11-3 and TRBJ2-1, the complete variable domain is EAGVVQSPRYKIIEKKQPVAFWCNPISGHNTLYWYLQNLGQGPELLIRYENEEAVDDSQLPKDRFSAERLKGVDSTLKIQPAELGDSAVYLCASSTGTGGAEQFFGPGTRLTVL.

V gene TRBV19 combines with J gene TRBJ2-2; 7 bases align to TRBD2. Germline loops: CDR1 LNHDA, CDR2 SQIVND (reference sequence). J was trimmed by 1 base and V by 7 bases; bases with no gene match: 6. There are 15 residues in the CDR3. In nucleotides, the CDR3 is TGTGCCAGTATGTCCGGCGGGGGGAACACCGGGGAGCTGTTTTTT. This translates into CASMSGGGNTGELFF.